These 15 T cell receptor beta chains were sequenced from one sample in a study of CD8 T cells in Susac syndrome (dated by TCRdb to the late 2010s). Libraries were prepared through the immunoSEQ multiplex PCR assay. RNA was extracted with the RNeasy kit and 0.5 to 1 ug was reverse transcribed using random hexamers. The public reads were quality trimmed at Q25 with fastp and then assembled into clones with MiXCR by TCRdb, keeping productive beta chains. Each entry merges the rows of one CDR3 protein and shows their most common DNA and genes. A total of roughly 160,000 distinct CDR3 sequences appear in this sample, around 96% of them only once. 0.13% to 0.15% of the sample comes from the top ten. The sample taken for sequencing was CD4+ T cells from PBMCs. The source of these receptors is a human donor in good health.

This chain joins TRBV30 and TRBJ2-6, with 7 bases matching TRBD1. The V segment lost 4 bases and the J segment 0 bases; nucleotides outside the gene matches: 6. Per germline, CDR1 GTSNPN and CDR2 SVGIG (reference sequence). CDR3 length: 16 amino acids. This chain's CDR3 is CAWTRGTASGANVLTF. CDR3 sequence (DNA): TGTGCCTGGACCCGAGGGACAGCCTCTGGGGCCAACGTCCTGACTTTC.

V and J are TRBV28 and TRBJ2-5; D could derive from TRBD1 or TRBD2 (5 bases each). There are 15 residues in the CDR3. Trimming shortened V by 7 bases and J by 2 bases, and 17 bases separated the two germline ends. Germline V CDR1 and CDR2: MDHEN, SYDVKM. The CDR3 reads CASKLGADKQETQYF. In DNA, the CDR3 is TGTGCCAGCAAACTAGGGGCAGACAAACAAGAGACCCAGTACTTC.

This clonotype came up a few times. The chain employs TRBV18 and TRBJ2-7, with D hard to call. CDR1 and CDR2 from the germline V gene are KGHSH and LQKENI. The CDR3 spans 14 residues. V lost 6 bases and J 2 bases, leaving 14 bases between the germline ends. Here the CDR3 DNA reads TGTGCCAGCTCGCCCCCGGGTCCCCCCTACGAGCAGTACTTC. Protein sequence: CASSPPGPPYEQYF.

The chain combines TRBV29-1 with TRBJ1-2; 8 bases fit TRBD1. J lost 4 bases, V lost 7 bases, and 5 bases had no gene match. The CDR3 runs to 12 residues. Germline V gene sequence: CDR1 SQVTM, CDR2 ANQGSEA. The CDR3 nucleotides are TGCAGCGCAGGGGGCTTAGGCTATGGCTACACCTTC. Protein: CSAGGLGYGYTF.

This sequence joins TRBV11-2 and TRBJ2-1, with 10 bases fitting TRBD2. V lost 4 bases and J lost 7; bases outside the gene matches: 7. This CDR3 has 15 residues. The germline V gene has CDR1 SGHAT and CDR2 FQNNGV. The CDR3 region has the DNA TGTGCCAGCAGCTACAGCGGGGGGGTTGTGAATGAGCAGTTCTTC. Translation: CASSYSGGVVNEQFF. Full variable domain (rest looked up from reference TRBV11-2 and TRBJ2-1): EAGVAQSPRYKIIEKRQSVAFWCNPISGHATLYWYQQILGQGPKLLIQFQNNGVVDDSQLPKDRFSAERLKGVDSTLKIQPAKLEDSAVYLCASSYSGGVVNEQFFGPGTRLTVL.

This chain links TRBV3-1 with TRBJ1-6; tentatively, D is TRBD1 (5 bases). Trimming took off 1 base at V and 10 bases at J, with 8 bases between the two ends. The V gene's germline CDR1 is LGHDT and CDR2 YNNKEL (reference sequence). There are 13 residues in the CDR3. The CDR3 protein is CASSQVWGSPLHF. For the CDR3, the DNA is TGTGCCAGCAGCCAAGTATGGGGGTCACCCCTCCACTTT.

The chain employs TRBV5-1 and TRBJ2-5; 7 bases align to TRBD2. This CDR3 has 16 residues. Per germline, CDR1 SGHRS and CDR2 YFSETQ. V lost 5 bases to trimming and J lost 0 bases; unmatched junction nucleotides: 10. The DNA of the CDR3 is TGCGCCAGCAGAGACGGGGGGACCCTGTACCAAGAGACCCAGTACTTC. Encoded protein: CASRDGGTLYQETQYF.

The gene calls are TRBV6-2 or TRBV6-3 and TRBJ2-1; TRBD2 might be the D (6 bases). In germline, CDR1 is MNHEY, CDR2 SVGEGT. Trimming took 0 bases from V and 0 from J, leaving 9 bases between them. The CDR3 runs to 16 residues. As DNA, the CDR3 is TGTGCCAGCAGTTACTCGGCGGGGAGCTCCTACAATGAGCAGTTCTTC. This gives the protein CASSYSAGSSYNEQFF.

The chain uses TRBV20-1 and TRBJ1-6; D might be TRBD1 (6 bases). The CDR3 consists of 13 residues. Germline CDR1 is DFQATT and CDR2 is SNEGSKA (reference sequence). The V and J ends lost 6 bases and 7 bases respectively, with 13 bases between them. The CDR3 spells CSAADRSNSPLHF. As DNA, the CDR3 is TGCAGTGCCGCAGACAGGTCGAATTCACCCCTCCACTTT.

CDR3: CASSDGMVYEQYF. The CDR3 nucleotides are TGTGCCAGCTCAGACGGGATGGTATACGAGCAGTACTTC. The gene calls are TRBV18 and TRBJ2-7; tentative D call: TRBD2 (5 bases). Germline V CDR1 and CDR2: KGHSH, LQKENI. The CDR3 has 13 residues. V was pared by 5 bases and J by 4 bases, with 12 bases between.

The gene calls are TRBV7-3 and TRBJ2-1, with 8 bases matching TRBD1. With V trimmed by 5 bases and J by 5 bases, 8 bases remained unmatched. The CDR3 is 15 residues long. CDR1 and CDR2 (germline): SGHTA, FQGTGA. CDR3 nucleotides: TGTGCCAGCAGCCCGCAGGGGGCCGGGAACAATGAGCAGTTCTTC. This gives the protein CASSPQGAGNNEQFF.

The V and J genes are TRBV29-1 and TRBJ2-3; the match to TRBD1 covers 10 bases. CDR1 is SQVTM and CDR2 is ANQGSEA in the germline V gene. The CDR3 spans 14 residues. J lost 4 bases, V lost 7 bases, and 8 bases had no gene match. This CDR3 is CSEVGTGAPDTQYF. CDR3 coding DNA: TGCAGCGAGGTAGGGACAGGGGCCCCAGATACGCAGTATTTT.

CDR3 in amino acids: CSVASGGIDQPQHF. DNA of the CDR3: TGCAGCGTTGCCTCAGGGGGGATAGACCAGCCCCAGCATTTT. V is TRBV29-1 and J is TRBJ1-5; 7 bases are a match to TRBD1. The CDR3 has 14 residues. Germline V gene sequence: CDR1 SQVTM, CDR2 ANQGSEA. V lost 4 bases, J lost 7 bases, and 10 bases stayed unmatched.

V usage is TRBV20-1 and J usage is TRBJ2-7, with 11 bases identical to TRBD2. The trim removed 1 base at V and 3 bases at J, leaving 5 bases unmatched. Germline loops: CDR1 DFQATT, CDR2 SNEGSKA (reference sequence). This CDR3 has 15 residues. DNA of the CDR3: TGCAGTGCTAGAGTCCTAGCGGGGGGCTACTACGAGCAGTACTTC. It is translated as CSARVLAGGYYEQYF.

The chain carries TRBV3-1 and TRBJ2-1; the D call may be TRBD1 or TRBD2 (6 bases each). V lost 0 bases and J 10 bases, leaving 10 bases between the germline ends. CDR1 is LGHDT, CDR2 YNNKEL, per germline (reference sequence). The CDR3 covers 13 residues. Here the CDR3 reads CASSQDRGREQFF. The CDR3 nucleotides read TGTGCCAGCAGCCAAGATCGGGGGCGGGAGCAGTTCTTC.